What follows are 20 T cell receptor beta chains derived from one specimen sequenced in a study of blood T cell repertoires in COVID-19. The table came from immunoSEQ multiplex PCR; TCRdb's copy has only in-frame clones and leaves some out. The table has approximately 490,000 clones, around 90% seen once. Source material: PBMCs or T cells enriched from blood (not recorded which). The receptor set was obtained from a woman between 18 and 30 years old who had recovered from COVID-19.

The rearrangement joins TRBV24-1 to TRBJ2-5; the match to TRBD1 covers 11 bases. Per germline, CDR1 KGHDR and CDR2 SFDVKD. With 2 bases clipped from V and 6 bases from J, the junction kept 7 bases outside the gene matches. This CDR3 comprises 16 residues. The CDR3 is CATSDWGDRGGKTQYF. The CDR3 nucleotides are TGTGCCACCAGTGATTGGGGGGACAGGGGGGGAAAGACCCAGTACTTC.

This chain links TRBV5-1 with TRBJ1-3; D is unclear. V was cut by 7 bases and J by 3 bases, with 17 bases left in between. The CDR3 contains 15 residues. Germline loops: CDR1 SGHRS, CDR2 YFSETQ. The CDR3 sequence: CASSPPGGGGNTIYF. CDR3 bases: TGCGCCAGCTCCCCGCCGGGCGGAGGTGGAAACACCATATATTTT. Supplemented by reference TRBV5-1 and TRBJ1-3, the full variable domain reads KAGVTQTPRYLIKTRGQQVTLSCSPISGHRSVSWYQQTPGQGLQFLFEYFSETQRNKGNFPGRFSGRQFSNSRSEMNVSTLELGDSALYLCASSPPGGGGNTIYFGEGSWLTVV.

CDR3 coding DNA: TGCGCCAGCAGCCCTAGGACAGGTACGTTGAACACTGAAGCTTTCTTT. This translates into CASSPRTGTLNTEAFF. The V gene is TRBV5-1, the J gene TRBJ1-1; 7 bases agree with TRBD1. Trimming cost V 4 bases and J 0 bases; bases outside gene matches: 9. The CDR3 covers 16 residues. Germline loops: CDR1 SGHRS, CDR2 YFSETQ.

V usage is TRBV5-4 and J usage is TRBJ2-7; the match to TRBD2 covers 9 bases. The germline CDR1 and CDR2 sequences are SGHNT and YYREEE (reference sequence). V was pared by 6 bases and J by 7 bases, with 17 bases of the junction left unmatched. This CDR3 has 16 amino acids. For the CDR3, the DNA is TGTGCCAGCACCCCAAGCTCCGGGACTAGCAGTAAAGAGCAGTACTTC. Residues: CASTPSSGTSSKEQYF.

This chain links TRBV7-2 with TRBJ2-1, with TRBD2 as a possible D gene (6 bases). The CDR3 totals 15 residues. Trimming shortened V by 4 bases and J by 0 bases, and 10 bases separated the two germline ends. Germline lookup yields CDR1 SGHTA and CDR2 FQGNSA. The CDR3 DNA reads TGTGCCAGCAGCTATCGGGGGAGCTCCTACAATGAGCAGTTCTTC. Residues: CASSYRGSSYNEQFF.

This rearrangement joins TRBV30 to TRBJ1-1; 8 bases are shared with TRBD1. From germline, CDR1 is GTSNPN and CDR2 SVGIG (reference sequence). After removal of 2 bases from V and 5 bases from J, the junction contained 10 bases not matched to a gene. The CDR3 length is 15 residues. The CDR3 nucleotides are TGTGCCTGGAGTCCCTCGGACAGGGTGAGGACTGAAGCTTTCTTT. It specifies CAWSPSDRVRTEAFF. The full variable domain, completed using reference TRBV30 and TRBJ1-1, is SQTIHQWPATLVQPVGSPLSLECTVEGTSNPNLYWYRQAAGRGLQLLFYSVGIGQISSEVPQNLSASRPQDRQFILSSKKLLLSDSGFYLCAWSPSDRVRTEAFFGQGTRLTVV.

Only a few counts were recorded for this clone. This rearrangement joins TRBV18 to TRBJ1-1; weak D call: TRBD1 (5 bases). This CDR3 spans 14 amino acids. Trimming took 4 bases from V and 5 from J, leaving 14 bases between them. Germline V gene sequence: CDR1 KGHSH, CDR2 LQKENI. CDR3 in DNA: TGTGCCAGCTCACTTTCTCAGGGTAAGACTGAAGCTTTCTTT. Translated, it gives CASSLSQGKTEAFF.

The V and J genes are TRBV3-1 (or the pseudogene TRBV3-2) and TRBJ2-1; perhaps TRBD1 as D (5 bases). The CDR3 loop spans 16 amino acids. Germline CDR1 reads LGHDT; CDR2 reads YNNKEL (reference sequence). The ends were cut back, 5 bases at V and 0 bases at J, with 14 bases in the middle. The CDR3 DNA reads as TGTGCCAGCAGCTCCCGACAGATGAGCTCCTACAATGAGCAGTTCTTC. Translated, it gives CASSSRQMSSYNEQFF.

The V gene is TRBV6-1, the J gene TRBJ2-2; D perhaps matches TRBD1 (6 bases). The germline V gene has CDR1 MNHNS and CDR2 SASEGT. The CDR3 has 13 amino acids. V was shortened by 1 base and J by 9 bases, with 9 bases between the two germline ends. This chain's CDR3 is CASSEGTARELFF. Written as DNA, the CDR3 is TGTGCCAGCAGTGAAGGGACAGCCCGGGAGCTGTTTTTT.

This chain uses TRBV6-5 with TRBJ1-1; perhaps TRBD1 as D (5 bases). The CDR3 contains 13 residues. The V and J ends lost 5 bases and 6 bases respectively, with 13 bases between them. Germline V gene data show CDR1 as MNHEY and CDR2 as SVGAGI. DNA of the CDR3: TGTGCCAGCAGTAATCAGGGTTTATCTGAAGCTTTCTTT. This sequence encodes CASSNQGLSEAFF.

This clone was counted only a few times. The chain couples TRBV11-2 to TRBJ2-1; 9 positions match TRBD2. J gave up 9 bases and V 1 base, and 10 bases lay outside the gene matches. The CDR3 contains 16 residues. Germline CDR1 SGHAT, CDR2 FQNNGV. The DNA of the CDR3 is TGTGCCAGCAGCTTAGTGCGGGGGGGCCTAAAAGGTGAGCAGTTCTTC. Protein: CASSLVRGGLKGEQFF.

The chain carries TRBV28 and TRBJ1-5; D unresolved. The V gene lost 6 bases and the J gene lost 7 bases, with 10 bases spanning the gap. This CDR3 spans 12 amino acids. Germline V gene lookup returns CDR1 MDHEN and CDR2 SYDVKM. Here the CDR3 DNA reads TGTGCCAGCAGCTCCCCGGGGCAGCCCCAGCATTTT. Residues: CASSSPGQPQHF.

The genes are TRBV27 and TRBJ1-6; 9 bases map to TRBD1. CDR1 and CDR2 from the germline V gene are MNHEY and SMNVEV (reference sequence). The CDR3 length is 18 residues. Losses at the gene ends were 2 bases for V and 3 bases for J; bases not matched to a gene: 8. The CDR3 region is CASSLGTGGEVYNSPLHF. The CDR3 nucleotides are TGTGCCAGCAGTTTAGGAACAGGGGGCGAGGTCTATAATTCACCCCTCCACTTT.

The V gene is TRBV7-2, the J gene TRBJ1-5; tentatively, D is TRBD1 (6 bases). The CDR3 is 13 residues long. CDR1 and CDR2 (germline): SGHTA, FQGNSA. V was clipped by 3 bases and J by 6 bases, with 9 bases between them. The CDR3 spells CASSLDSAQPQHF. DNA of the CDR3: TGTGCCAGCAGCTTGGACAGTGCTCAGCCCCAGCATTTT.

This clone was observed once. The J gene is TRBJ2-5, the V gene TRBV10-3, with a possible D match to TRBD2 (5 bases). Looked up from germline, CDR1 is ENHRY and CDR2 is SYGVKD. V lost 4 bases and J lost 2, with 17 bases in between. CDR3 length equals 16 residues. The CDR3 DNA reads as TGTGCCATCAGTGGAGCGGACTTGCAGCCTCAAGAGACCCAGTACTTC. Translating gives CAISGADLQPQETQYF.

V gene TRBV30 combines with J gene TRBJ1-3; 8 bases fit TRBD1. This CDR3 has 14 amino acids. Germline CDR1 reads GTSNPN; CDR2 reads SVGIG (reference sequence). V lost 3 bases to trimming and J lost 2 bases; unmatched junction nucleotides: 3. Written as DNA, the CDR3 is TGTGCCTGGAGAACAGGGGGTACTGGAAACACCATATATTTT. Its protein product is CAWRTGGTGNTIYF.

In this sample, this clone turned up a few times. This chain links TRBV5-1 with TRBJ1-1, with a possible D match to TRBD1 (6 bases). Per the germline V gene, CDR1 is SGHRS and CDR2 is YFSETQ. The CDR3 totals 13 residues. The V end was cut by 0 bases, the J end by 4 bases, with 7 bases between. CDR3 nucleotides: TGCGCCAGCAGCTTGGAACAGGGCACTGAAGCTTTCTTT. It is translated as CASSLEQGTEAFF.

This chain joins TRBV19 and TRBJ2-3, with 15 bases that match TRBD2. This CDR3 contains 18 residues. CDR1 and CDR2 (germline): LNHDA, SQIVND (reference sequence). V shed 0 bases and J 7 bases; nucleotides not matched to a gene: 8. The CDR3 is CASSIDGTSGGLRHTQYF. CDR3 DNA sequence: TGTGCCAGTAGTATAGACGGGACTAGCGGGGGGTTGCGGCATACGCAGTATTTT.

The chain uses TRBV19 and TRBJ2-1; 8 nucleotides line up with TRBD2. Germline trimming cut 5 bases from V and 7 bases from J; bases unmatched to any gene: 7. The CDR3 spans 14 residues. The germline gives CDR1 LNHDA, CDR2 SQIVND (reference sequence). This CDR3 reads CASSEVAGWNEQFF. The CDR3 DNA follows: TGTGCCAGTAGTGAGGTAGCGGGGTGGAATGAGCAGTTCTTC. The full variable domain, its missing parts supplied by reference TRBV19 and TRBJ2-1, is DGGITQSPKYLFRKEGQNVTLSCEQNLNHDAMYWYRQDPGQGLRLIYYSQIVNDFQKGDIAEGYSVSREKKESFPLTVTSAQKNPTAFYLCASSEVAGWNEQFFGPGTRLTVL.

The sample holds one count of this clone. The chain is built from TRBV10-3 and TRBJ2-7; 8 nucleotides align to TRBD1. The germline V gene has CDR1 ENHRY and CDR2 SYGVKD. CDR3 size: 12 residues. J was trimmed by 4 bases and V by 11 bases; bases with no gene match: 7. In nucleotides, the CDR3 is TGTGCCGCCTCAGGGGGCGGGTACGAGCAGTACTTC. Its protein is CAASGGGYEQYF.